This T cell receptor (beta chain) is from a study of OX40 agonist ivuxolimab in advanced cancers. Looking at the study overall: Allowance was made for prior anti-PD-1, anti-PD-L1 or anti-CTLA-4 therapy, and around 44% had some.

Germline CDR1 is SEHNR and CDR2 is FQNEAQ (reference sequence). The CDR3 is 13 residues long. Trimming pared 4 bases from V and 9 bases from J, leaving 13 bases between. Data came from immunoSEQ multiplex PCR; TCRdb stores just in-frame clones and leaves some out. The sample shows about 48,000 clones, about 87% of them seen only once. This rearrangement joins TRBV7-9 to TRBJ2-1, with no clear D. The material sequenced was CD4+ or CD8+ T cells sorted from blood, taken in a trial of the OX40 agonist ivuxolimab. The receptor comes from an adult with an advanced solid tumor such as melanoma, head and neck, liver or kidney cancer. The CDR3 region has the DNA TGTGCCAGCAGCTCCACCCCCAAGGTTGAGCAGTTCTTC. Its translation is CASSSTPKVEQFF.